This TCR beta chain was sequenced for a study of tumor-infiltrating lymphocytes in primary liver carcinoma. Study details: Staged T1-T3 N0M0, the tumors had sizes that ranged from about 4.2 to 11 cm across. Study-level findings and limits: Tumor samples exhibited a significantly greater top-250-clone fraction than blood samples (p = 0.039). Paired tumor-adjacent and tumor-blood samples overlapped less than tumor region pairs did.

A primer matching the constant region was used to make TCR beta cDNA from approximately 0.45 ug of total RNA. Each TCR beta library was derived from three nested multiplex PCR rounds that employed slightly modified ARM-PCR. Use of TRBV1-TRBV30 forward primers with a C-beta reverse primer characterized the first two PCR rounds, which lasted about 10 cycles each. Using its own MiXCR run on the multiplex PCR reads, TCRdb lists one record per CDR3 protein. The table lists approximately 210,000 distinct CDR3 sequences, around three fifths of them singletons. V shed 4 bases and J 7 bases; nucleotides not matched to a gene: 5. Germline V lookup: CDR1 LGHNA, CDR2 YNFKEQ. The CDR3 extends over 14 amino acids. Unsorted whole blood served as the source of blood RNA, and germline DNA was extracted as well. Treatment-naive at the time, the patients had chronic HBV infection. Ten or more counts support this clonotype. The antigen remains undetermined.

The clonotype was recovered from an older woman with primary liver carcinoma and hepatitis B virus infection. Sequences were obtained from peripheral blood. This chain connects TRBV4-2 to TRBJ2-2; 8 bases agree with TRBD2. CDR3 nucleotide sequence: TGTGCCAGCAGCCTCGGAGCGGGAGTCGGGGAGCTGTTTTTT. It specifies CASSLGAGVGELFF.